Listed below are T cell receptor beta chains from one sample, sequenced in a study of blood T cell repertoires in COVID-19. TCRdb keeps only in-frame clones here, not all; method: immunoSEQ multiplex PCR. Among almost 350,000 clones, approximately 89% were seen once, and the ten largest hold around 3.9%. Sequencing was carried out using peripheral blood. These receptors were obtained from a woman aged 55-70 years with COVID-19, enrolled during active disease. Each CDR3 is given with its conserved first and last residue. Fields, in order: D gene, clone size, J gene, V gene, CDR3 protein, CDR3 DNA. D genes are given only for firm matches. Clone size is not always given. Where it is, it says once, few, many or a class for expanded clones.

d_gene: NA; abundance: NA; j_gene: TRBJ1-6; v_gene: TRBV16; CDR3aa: CASSHLTSNNSPLHF; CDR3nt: TGTGCCAGCAGCCACCTGACAAGCAATAATTCACCCCTCCACTTT
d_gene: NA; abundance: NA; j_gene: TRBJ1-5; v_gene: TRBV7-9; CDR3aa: CASSSGGSSNQPQHF; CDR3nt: TGTGCCAGCAGCTCCGGGGGGTCGAGCAATCAGCCCCAGCATTTT
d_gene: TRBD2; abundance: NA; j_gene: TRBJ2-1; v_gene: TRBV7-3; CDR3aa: CASSSSRTSGEQFF; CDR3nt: TGTGCCAGCAGCTCATCTCGGACTAGCGGAGAGCAGTTCTTC
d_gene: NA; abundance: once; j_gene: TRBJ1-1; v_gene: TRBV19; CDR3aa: CASSHRERVAFF; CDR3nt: TGTGCCAGTAGCCACAGGGAAAGGGTAGCTTTCTTT
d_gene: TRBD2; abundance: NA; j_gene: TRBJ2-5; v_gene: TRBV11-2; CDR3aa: CASSARAGSQETQYF; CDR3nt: TGTGCCAGCAGCGCGCGAGCGGGGAGCCAAGAGACCCAGTACTTC
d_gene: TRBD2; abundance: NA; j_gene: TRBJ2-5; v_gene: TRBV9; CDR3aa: CASSTSGGAETQYF; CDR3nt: TGTGCCAGCAGCACTTCCGGGGGGGCAGAGACCCAGTACTTC
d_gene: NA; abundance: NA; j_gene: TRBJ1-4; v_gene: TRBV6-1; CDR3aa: CASSELGGNEKLFF; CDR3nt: TGTGCCAGCAGTGAATTAGGAGGAAATGAAAAACTGTTTTTT
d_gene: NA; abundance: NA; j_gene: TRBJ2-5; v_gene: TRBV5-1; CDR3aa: CASSLGQSETQYF; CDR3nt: TGCGCCAGCAGCTTGGGACAGTCCGAGACCCAGTACTTC
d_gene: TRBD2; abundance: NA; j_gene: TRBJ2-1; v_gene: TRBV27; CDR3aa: CASSLSGGAVNEQFF; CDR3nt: TGTGCCAGCAGTCTTAGCGGGGGGGCCGTCAATGAGCAGTTCTTC
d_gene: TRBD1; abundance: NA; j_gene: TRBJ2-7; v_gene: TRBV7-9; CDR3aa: CASSLARGTEAYEQYF; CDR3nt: TGTGCCAGCAGCTTAGCGAGGGGGACAGAAGCCTACGAGCAGTACTTC
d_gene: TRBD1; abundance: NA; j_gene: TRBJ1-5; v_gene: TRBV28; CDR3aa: CASSLGQIPFMDF; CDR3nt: TGTGCCAGCAGTTTGGGACAGATACCCTTTATGGATTTT
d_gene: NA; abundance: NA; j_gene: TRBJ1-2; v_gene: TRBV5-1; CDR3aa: CASAKEAGANYGYTF; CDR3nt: TGCGCCAGCGCCAAGGAGGCAGGGGCTAACTATGGCTACACCTTC
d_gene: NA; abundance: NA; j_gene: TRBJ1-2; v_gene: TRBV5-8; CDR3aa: CASSLVTPGALRGGYTF; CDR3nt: TGTGCCAGCAGCTTGGTCACTCCGGGAGCTCTCCGGGGTGGCTACACCTTC
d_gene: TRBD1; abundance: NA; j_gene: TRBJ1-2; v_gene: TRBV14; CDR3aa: CASSPTFRGNYGYTF; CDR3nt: TGTGCCAGCAGCCCGACTTTCAGGGGGAACTATGGCTACACCTTC
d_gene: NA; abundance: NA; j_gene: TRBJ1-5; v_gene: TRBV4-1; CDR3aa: CASSHPPENQPQHF; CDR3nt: TGCGCCAGCAGCCACCCGCCTGAGAATCAGCCCCAGCATTTT
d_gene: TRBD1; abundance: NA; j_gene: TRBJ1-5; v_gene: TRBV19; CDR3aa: CASRQGASNQPQHF; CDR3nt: TGTGCCAGTCGACAGGGGGCGAGCAATCAGCCCCAGCATTTT
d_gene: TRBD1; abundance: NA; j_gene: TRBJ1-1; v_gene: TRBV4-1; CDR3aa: CASSRRQGAANTEAFF; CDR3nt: TGCGCCAGCAGCCGGCGACAGGGGGCCGCGAACACTGAAGCTTTCTTT